This section outlines one T cell receptor (beta chain) sequence together with its context. The target antigen is unknown. Indicated time point: persistent/refractory GD, antithyroid drugs over 5 years with positive TRAb. The TCR library was made from RNA that had been extracted from PBMCs in TRIzol. Through Arm-PCR of CDR3 regions and iRepertoire HTBI primers, TCR beta libraries were built. Original processing notes: The identification of 50 to 65 TRBV and 14 TRBJ segments was made across samples. TCRdb re-called the multiplex PCR reads through MiXCR, storing one row per CDR3 protein. TCRdb's processing, not the authors' own work, is the source of the V and J calls. The repertoire consists of hundreds of thousands of distinct CDR3 sequences, with under 25% occurring once and the leading ten covering 13% to 15%. Per the germline V gene, CDR1 is SQVTM and CDR2 is ANQGSEA. The V gene lost 4 bases and the J gene lost 5 bases, with 9 bases spanning the gap. The length of the CDR3 is 12 residues.

The sample originates from a study of regulatory T cells in long-lasting Graves disease. General study points: Segments TRBV28, TRBJ1-2 and TRBJ2-5 showed preferential usage in persistent disease. Graves' patients with persistent disease showed TCR diversity lower than patients newly diagnosed.

Source: peripheral blood mononuclear cells (PBMCs), taken when the disease was refractory, from a patient treated with antithyroid drugs. This clonotype originated in a female donor with Graves disease. The chain carries TRBV29-1 and TRBJ1-5; unclear D gene. CDR3 bases: TGCAGCGTTGCAGGCGGAGATCAGCCCCAGCATTTT. Translating gives CSVAGGDQPQHF.